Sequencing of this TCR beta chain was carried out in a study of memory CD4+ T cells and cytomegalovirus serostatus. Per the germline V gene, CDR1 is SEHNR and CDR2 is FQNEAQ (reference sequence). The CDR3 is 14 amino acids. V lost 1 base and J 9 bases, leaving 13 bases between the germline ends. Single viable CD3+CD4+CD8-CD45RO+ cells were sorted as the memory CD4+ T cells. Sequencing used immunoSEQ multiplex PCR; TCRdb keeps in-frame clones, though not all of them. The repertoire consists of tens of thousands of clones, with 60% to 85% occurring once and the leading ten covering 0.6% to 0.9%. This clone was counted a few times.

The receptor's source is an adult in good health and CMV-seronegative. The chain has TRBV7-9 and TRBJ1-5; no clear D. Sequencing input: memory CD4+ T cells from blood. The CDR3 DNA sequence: TGTGCCAGCAGCTTAGAGGCCTCTTTGGGGCCCCAGCATTTT. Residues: CASSLEASLGPQHF.